This passage covers 30 T cell receptor beta chains from one sample sequenced in a study of T cells expressing NK-cell markers. TCRdb reanalyzed the 5' RACE reads, giving one entry per CDR3 protein sequence and no DNA. This sample's table has around 380,000 distinct CDR3 sequences. The sequenced sample consisted of blood T cells: a sorted CD56 or NKG2C T cell subset, CD4+ or CD8+ T cells, or bulk PBMC T cells (not recorded which). These receptors were taken from a woman in her 50s in good health.

V usage is TRBV29-1 and J usage is TRBJ2-7; TCRdb lists TRBD1, though no DNA is available to test this call. The CDR3 contains 13 residues. Germline V gene sequence: CDR1 SQVTM, CDR2 ANQGSEA. CDR3 in amino acids: CSVGTGFSYEQYF.

This chain joins TRBV20-1 and TRBJ2-1; TCRdb's D call of TRBD2 is untestable without DNA. Germline V gene data show CDR1 as DFQATT and CDR2 as SNEGSKA (reference sequence). The CDR3 loop spans 15 amino acids. CDR3 region: CSARRTPRSYNEQFF.

The chain has TRBV12-3 or TRBV12-4 and TRBJ2-1; TCRdb calls TRBD2, which cannot be checked without DNA. The CDR3 spans 14 residues. CDR3 amino acids: CASNGLAGGSEQFF.

This chain uses TRBV6-1 with TRBJ2-3. Germline-derived CDR1 and CDR2 are MNHNS and SASEGT. CDR3 length equals 12 residues. The CDR3 sequence: CASSAVGGTQYF.

The chain has TRBV4-1 and TRBJ2-6. Germline CDR1 and CDR2: MGHRA and YSYEKL. The length of the CDR3 is 15 residues. The chain's CDR3 is CASSQGPAWANVLTF.

The chain employs TRBV20-1 and TRBJ2-1; TCRdb reports TRBD2, a call that lacks DNA to check it against. From germline, CDR1 is DFQATT and CDR2 SNEGSKA (reference sequence). The CDR3 spans 13 residues. The chain's CDR3 is CSALGTSYNEQFF.

The CDR3 loop is CASSIGRRDTQYF. V is TRBV5-1 and J is TRBJ2-3; without DNA, the TCRdb call of TRBD2 cannot be checked. The V gene's germline CDR1 is SGHRS and CDR2 YFSETQ. This CDR3 is built from 13 residues.

This sequence joins TRBV18 and TRBJ1-1. The CDR3 runs to 16 residues. Per the germline V gene, CDR1 is KGHSH and CDR2 is LQKENI. The CDR3 protein is CASSSAGPRGGTEAFF.

The chain carries TRBV24-1 and TRBJ2-1; TCRdb returns TRBD1, unconfirmable since there is no DNA. The CDR3 consists of 20 residues. The germline V gene has CDR1 KGHDR and CDR2 SFDVKD. The CDR3: CATSGGGTGVSGSSYNEQFF.

The V and J genes are TRBV5-1 and TRBJ1-2; TCRdb designates TRBD1, a call that cannot be tested without DNA. The germline CDR1 and CDR2 sequences are SGHRS and YFSETQ. The CDR3 runs to 14 residues. This CDR3 reads CASRGTASNYGYTF.

The chain carries TRBV28 and TRBJ1-1; TCRdb gives TRBD1 as the D gene, but with no DNA this cannot be confirmed. The CDR3 has 15 amino acids. Germline V CDR1 and CDR2: MDHEN, SYDVKM. CDR3 sequence reads: CASSQSLGRRTEAFF.

CDR3 region: CASSLVKGADSPLHF. J is TRBJ1-6 and V is TRBV5-1; the TCRdb call, TRBD1, lacks DNA for checking. This CDR3 is 15 amino acids long. The germline V gene encodes CDR1 SGHRS and CDR2 YFSETQ. Using reference TRBV5-1 and TRBJ1-6 for the parts outside the CDR3, the full variable domain is KAGVTQTPRYLIKTRGQQVTLSCSPISGHRSVSWYQQTPGQGLQFLFEYFSETQRNKGNFPGRFSGRQFSNSRSEMNVSTLELGDSALYLCASSLVKGADSPLHFGNGTRLTVT.

The chain couples TRBV24-1 to TRBJ2-7; the D call from TCRdb, TRBD1, cannot be confirmed without DNA. CDR3 size: 15 residues. The germline V gene has CDR1 KGHDR and CDR2 SFDVKD. CDR3 amino acids: CATSDPDRGAYEQYF.

The V and J genes are TRBV20-1 and TRBJ1-5; the D call from TCRdb, TRBD1, cannot be confirmed without DNA. Germline V gene data show CDR1 as DFQATT and CDR2 as SNEGSKA (reference sequence). The CDR3 is 14 residues long. CDR3: CSAQGGQGLQPQHF.

The rearrangement uses TRBV14 and TRBJ2-1; the D call from TCRdb, TRBD1, cannot be confirmed without DNA. CDR1 and CDR2 (germline): SGHDN, FVKESK. The CDR3 runs to 16 residues. The CDR3 reads CASSQEGLPLYNEQFF.

This chain joins TRBV20-1 and TRBJ2-4. Germline V gene lookup returns CDR1 DFQATT and CDR2 SNEGSKA (reference sequence). The CDR3 consists of 17 residues. CDR3 loop: CSARAPISKLAKNIQYF.

The gene calls are TRBV7-6 and TRBJ1-6. Germline assignment: CDR1 SGHVS and CDR2 FNYEAQ. This CDR3 is 15 amino acids long. CDR3 residues: CASSLFMDYNSPLHF.

This chain joins TRBV15 and TRBJ2-5. The CDR3 has 11 amino acids. The germline V gene has CDR1 LNHNV and CDR2 YYDKDF (reference sequence). The CDR3 is CATSTSQTQYF.

This chain uses TRBV12-3 or TRBV12-4 with TRBJ2-1; TCRdb returns TRBD2, unconfirmable since there is no DNA. This CDR3 comprises 14 residues. The CDR3 reads CASSLQAGINERFF.

V gene TRBV4-2 combines with J gene TRBJ2-3. Germline values: CDR1 LGHNA, CDR2 YNFKEQ. The CDR3 covers 14 residues. The chain's CDR3 is CASSQGVGTDTQYF.

The rearrangement joins TRBV10-3 to TRBJ1-2; with no DNA, the TCRdb D assignment of TRBD1 cannot be verified. Germline V CDR1 and CDR2: ENHRY, SYGVKD. This CDR3 comprises 13 residues. The CDR3 loop is CAIKTGGLHGYTF.

The chain uses TRBV30 and TRBJ1-1. Germline V gives CDR1 GTSNPN, CDR2 SVGIG (reference sequence). This CDR3 has 13 amino acids. The CDR3 loop is CAWRSTKRPEAFF.

This chain uses TRBV15 with TRBJ2-2. The CDR3 has 14 residues. The germline V gene has CDR1 LNHNV and CDR2 YYDKDF (reference sequence). CDR3 loop: CATSNVGRTGELFF.

The rearrangement links TRBV11-2 to TRBJ2-2. Germline V lookup: CDR1 SGHAT, CDR2 FQNNGV. The CDR3 contains 14 residues. The CDR3 is CASSLTQFTGELFF.

V is TRBV12-3 or TRBV12-4 and J is TRBJ2-2; TCRdb picks TRBD1, but there is no DNA to check that call. The CDR3 is made up of 13 amino acids. Here the CDR3 reads CASSLKGGRELFF.

The chain is built from TRBV29-1 and TRBJ2-4; TCRdb returns TRBD1, unconfirmable since there is no DNA. Germline V gene data show CDR1 as SQVTM and CDR2 as ANQGSEA. CDR3 length equals 11 residues. CDR3 loop: CSVFPGDIQYF.

The chain employs TRBV30 and TRBJ1-3. This CDR3 spans 15 amino acids. CDR1 GTSNPN and CDR2 SVGIG come from the germline V gene (reference sequence). CDR3 amino acids: CAWTVQVPSGNTIYF.

The chain couples TRBV12-3 or TRBV12-4 to TRBJ2-3; TCRdb's D call of TRBD1 is untestable without DNA. This CDR3 is built from 15 residues. CDR3 region: CASSLVQGLVDTQYF.

The chain uses TRBV10-3 and TRBJ2-6; absent DNA, TCRdb's TRBD1 call cannot be checked. CDR1 is ENHRY and CDR2 is SYGVKD in the germline V gene. The CDR3 loop spans 18 amino acids. The CDR3 reads CAISDPGTALSGANVLTF.

The genes are TRBV2 and TRBJ1-6. CDR1 and CDR2 (germline): SNHLY, FYNNEI. This CDR3 contains 15 residues. The CDR3 spells CASKKPDGYNSPLHF.